The entry below gives a single TCR beta chain sequence along with its context. Its antigen is not known. The data belong to a study of shared clonotypes between healthy human individuals. Samples underwent the assay at deep level. Assay: immunoSEQ multiplex PCR; the TCRdb copy retains only in-frame clones and omits some. This repertoire shows around 2,100,000 clones, about 95% found once; its top ten account for more than 0.9%. V trimming: 7 bases; J trimming: 7 bases; junction bases outside the gene matches: 15. The CDR3 runs to 18 residues. Germline-derived CDR1 and CDR2 are LGHNA and YSLEER. Naive-designated CD8 cells lacked CD45RO, were positively enriched for CCR7, and omitted terminally differentiated effector memory CD45RA+ cells. General study results and limits: It was observed that 5% to 6% of naive CD4 clonotypes were shared across a few donors.

The sequencing input was naive CD8+ T cells sorted from blood. This TCR was recovered from a man younger than 35 in good health. This chain links TRBV4-3 with TRBJ2-4, with 14 bases fitting TRBD2. The CDR3 loop is CASTPNGGLAGGRNIQYF. The CDR3 bases are TGCGCCAGCACCCCCAACGGCGGACTAGCGGGAGGACGGAACATTCAGTACTTC.